These T cell receptor beta chains were read from a single sample in a study of blood T cell repertoires in COVID-19. Using immunoSEQ multiplex PCR, the repertoire was profiled, and TCRdb retains in-frame clones only, with some absent. The profile shows more than 100,000 clones, roughly 83% of them singletons. The specimen was peripheral blood. The receptors were sampled from a woman older than 75 with acute or convalescent COVID-19. Each CDR3 is given with its conserved first and last residue. D genes are given only for firm matches.

D,V,J,CDR3,DNA
-,TRBV27,TRBJ2-6,CASSLGHSGANVLTF,TGTGCCAGCAGTTTAGGACATTCTGGGGCCAACGTCCTGACTTTC
-,TRBV30,TRBJ1-1,CAWSVSRTEAFF,TGTGCCTGGAGTGTCTCCCGGACTGAAGCTTTCTTT
-,TRBV6-5,TRBJ1-1,CASSYSRTNTEAFF,TGTGCCAGCAGTTACTCGAGAACGAACACTGAAGCTTTCTTT
TRBD1,TRBV27,TRBJ2-2,CASSPDRFYTGELFF,TGTGCCAGCAGTCCGGACAGGTTCTACACCGGGGAGCTGTTTTTT
-,TRBV10-2,TRBJ2-1,CASSEPLGAGWSNEQFF,TGCGCCAGCAGTGAGCCCTTGGGGGCAGGGTGGAGCAATGAGCAGTTCTTC
TRBD1,TRBV18,TRBJ2-3,CASSSQRGRSGADTQYF,TGTGCCAGCTCATCACAGAGGGGGCGATCGGGCGCAGATACGCAGTATTTT
TRBD1,TRBV6-5,TRBJ2-7,CASSYGSGGYYEQYF,TGTGCCAGCAGTTATGGTTCAGGGGGATACTACGAGCAGTACTTC
TRBD2,TRBV5-8,TRBJ2-7,CASSLERGRAGQYF,TGTGCCAGCAGCTTGGAGCGGGGGAGGGCCGGGCAGTACTTC
TRBD1,TRBV7-8,TRBJ1-2,CASSTGTVYGYTF,TGTGCCAGCAGCACCGGGACAGTGTATGGCTACACCTTC
-,TRBV5-4,TRBJ1-2,CASSQPTGYGYTF,TGTGCCAGCAGCCAACCGACGGGCTATGGCTACACCTTC
-,TRBV6-1,TRBJ2-3,CASSDRGALGSDTQYF,TGTGCCAGCAGTGATCGGGGGGCACTGGGCTCAGATACGCAGTATTTT
TRBD2,TRBV7-9,TRBJ2-3,CASSLGSGGYTDTQYF,TGTGCCAGCAGCTTAGGGAGCGGGGGTTACACAGATACGCAGTATTTT
-,TRBV6-2/TRBV6-3,TRBJ1-2,CASSYGSYGYTF,TGTGCCAGCAGTTACGGCTCCTATGGCTACACCTTC
-,TRBV18,TRBJ2-1,CASSPRSSWANEQFF,TGTGCCAGCTCGCCTCGGTCCTCCTGGGCCAATGAGCAGTTCTTC